The 24 T cell receptor beta chains reported below all come from one sample, sequenced in a study of shared clonotypes between healthy human individuals. Profiling relied on immunoSEQ multiplex PCR, and the TCRdb table lists in-frame clones only, not all of them. The sample holds some 2,100,000 clones, approximately 96% seen once. Sequencing input: naive CD4+ T cells sorted from blood. Subset in this sample: CD45RA+ positively selected. Receptor source: a man in his late teens or twenties in good health.

The chain links TRBV11-2 to TRBJ2-7; TRBD2 is a possible D gene (5 bases). Trimming took 1 base from V and 2 from J, leaving 9 bases between them. The CDR3 runs 14 residues. Germline V CDR1 and CDR2: SGHAT, FQNNGV. The CDR3 region has the DNA TGTGCCAGCAGCTTAGTGGTCGGGACCTACGAGCAGTACTTC. Translated, it gives CASSLVVGTYEQYF.

This CDR3 is CASSRPTSTDTQYF. CDR3 in DNA: TGTGCCAGCAGCCGCCCGACCAGCACAGATACGCAGTATTTT. The chain combines TRBV9 with TRBJ2-3; D unresolved. CDR3 length: 14 residues. The ends were cut back, 4 bases at V and 0 bases at J, with 9 bases in the middle. CDR1 is SGDLS and CDR2 is YYNGEE in the germline V gene.

The chain couples TRBV7-9 to TRBJ1-4, with D uncertain. The CDR3 length is 11 residues. The ends were cut back, 5 bases at V and 8 bases at J, with 6 bases in the middle. The V gene's germline CDR1 is SEHNR and CDR2 FQNEAQ (reference sequence). For the CDR3, the DNA is TGTGCCAGCAGCCAGATGGAAAAACTGTTTTTT. This translates into CASSQMEKLFF.

This clone was seen just once. The genes are TRBV2 and TRBJ2-5, with D maybe TRBD2 (5 bases). Germline CDR1 and CDR2: SNHLY and FYNNEI. The CDR3 has 12 amino acids. Deletions cut 11 bases from V and 4 bases from J, with 14 bases between. The CDR3 loop is CAEGPGGETQYF. CDR3 in DNA: TGTGCCGAGGGTCCGGGCGGAGAGACCCAGTACTTC.

A word on this clone: Other nucleotide sequences in the sample specify the same CDR3. The CDR3 DNA reads TGTGCCAGCTCGCCGGGAGGCTACAATGAGCAGTTCTTC. This sequence encodes CASSPGGYNEQFF. The chain has TRBV18 and TRBJ2-1, with TRBD2 matching over 7 bases. V shed 6 bases, J shed 3 bases, and the junction held 2 bases outside the gene matches. CDR3 length: 13 residues. Germline V gene data show CDR1 as KGHSH and CDR2 as LQKENI.

V and J are TRBV7-9 and TRBJ1-1; D gene unclear. The CDR3 extends over 12 amino acids. The V and J ends lost 5 bases and 5 bases respectively, with 9 bases between them. Germline CDR1 SEHNR, CDR2 FQNEAQ (reference sequence). CDR3 in amino acids: CASSHSRTEAFF. CDR3 nucleotide sequence: TGTGCCAGCAGCCACTCGCGGACTGAAGCTTTCTTT.

V is TRBV5-1 and J is TRBJ2-2; D is ambiguous. The CDR3 runs to 14 residues. V lost 1 base and J lost 6, with 10 bases in between. Germline CDR1 and CDR2: SGHRS and YFSETQ. CDR3 in DNA: TGCGCCAGCAGCTTGCTCCCGACCTCCGGGGAGCTGTTTTTT. Translation: CASSLLPTSGELFF.

The CDR3, as DNA: TGCGCCAGCAAACCTAGCACAGATACGCAGTATTTT. Its translation is CASKPSTDTQYF. The V gene is TRBV5-1, the J gene TRBJ2-3; D unclear. This CDR3 contains 12 residues. Between the trimmed V and J ends, which lost 6 bases and 0 bases, there was a span of 5 bases. Germline CDR1 reads SGHRS; CDR2 reads YFSETQ.

J is TRBJ1-1 and V is TRBV27; tentatively, D is TRBD1 (6 bases). The length of the CDR3 is 12 residues. Germline V gene data show CDR1 as MNHEY and CDR2 as SMNVEV (reference sequence). V was pared by 7 bases and J by 2 bases, with 8 bases between. The CDR3 loop is CASKDRNTEAFF. The CDR3 DNA follows: TGTGCCAGCAAGGACAGAAACACTGAAGCTTTCTTT.

This clone is a singleton in its sample. The chain combines TRBV25-1 with TRBJ1-1; TRBD1 matches 7 bases. V lost 3 bases, J lost 4 bases, and 14 bases stayed unmatched. Germline V gene sequence: CDR1 MGHDK, CDR2 SYGVNS. The CDR3 runs to 17 residues. This chain's CDR3 is CASSDGRGQTWGTEAFF. Written as DNA, the CDR3 is TGTGCCAGCAGTGATGGGAGGGGACAGACCTGGGGCACTGAAGCTTTCTTT.

V is TRBV5-4 and J is TRBJ2-2; D might be TRBD2 (6 bases). Per the germline V gene, CDR1 is SGHNT and CDR2 is YYREEE (reference sequence). The CDR3 totals 15 residues. V was clipped by 5 bases and J by 7 bases, with 18 bases between them. CDR3 sequence (DNA): TGTGCCAGCAGACTAGCTGGTAGAAAGGTCGGGGAGCTGTTTTTT. It translates to CASRLAGRKVGELFF.

The V and J genes are TRBV6-5 and TRBJ1-2; a possible D gene is TRBD1 (5 bases). The CDR3 is 13 residues long. Germline CDR1 and CDR2: MNHEY and SVGAGI. The V end lost 2 bases, the J end lost 8 bases, and 12 bases lay between the germline ends. The CDR3 here is CASSYGGSGGYTF. CDR3 coding DNA: TGTGCCAGCAGTTACGGGGGGTCTGGAGGCTACACCTTC.

This chain joins TRBV11-1 and TRBJ1-2, with D maybe TRBD1 (6 bases). This CDR3 comprises 15 residues. Germline assignment: CDR1 SGHAT and CDR2 FQDESV (reference sequence). V was cut by 5 bases and J by 2 bases, with 15 bases left in between. The chain's CDR3 is CASSPGRGVNYGYTF. In nucleotides, the CDR3 is TGTGCCAGCAGCCCGGGCAGGGGAGTCAACTATGGCTACACCTTC.

This rearrangement joins TRBV4-1 to TRBJ2-7; D unclear. CDR1 and CDR2 from the germline V gene are MGHRA and YSYEKL. This CDR3 comprises 15 residues. Trimming left V 0 bases short and J 8 bases short, with 17 bases between. CDR3 sequence: CASSQDQGPGFKQYF. CDR3 nucleotides: TGCGCCAGCAGCCAAGATCAAGGGCCTGGGTTCAAGCAGTACTTC.

The chain links TRBV2 to TRBJ2-7, with D unclear. Trimming removed 8 bases at V and 4 bases at J, with 9 bases between. The CDR3 contains 11 residues. CDR1 and CDR2 from the germline V gene are SNHLY and FYNNEI. CDR3 nucleotide sequence: TGTGCCAGCCGAATTGAGTACGAGCAGTACTTC. Translation gives CASRIEYEQYF.

The genes are TRBV19 and TRBJ2-7, with D maybe TRBD2 (6 bases). Germline CDR1 LNHDA, CDR2 SQIVND (reference sequence). V dropped 3 bases and J dropped 4 bases, with 19 bases sitting between them. This CDR3 has 16 amino acids. The CDR3 loop is CASSMGRRTTIYEQYF. DNA for the CDR3: TGTGCCAGTAGTATGGGGAGGAGGACAACAATTTACGAGCAGTACTTC.

DNA for the CDR3: TGTGCCAGCAGCTCGGGGACAGGGGGCTACTATGGCTACACCTTC. Its protein product is CASSSGTGGYYGYTF. The rearrangement links TRBV7-9 to TRBJ1-2; 12 nucleotides align to TRBD1. With V trimmed by 4 bases and J by 3 bases, 3 bases remained unmatched. Germline lookup yields CDR1 SEHNR and CDR2 FQNEAQ (reference sequence). CDR3 size: 15 residues. The full variable domain, rest sourced from reference TRBV7-9 and TRBJ1-2, is DTGVSQNPRHKITKRGQNVTFRCDPISEHNRLYWYRQTLGQGPEFLTYFQNEAQLEKSRLLSDRFSAERPKGSFSTLEIQRTEQGDSAMYLCASSSGTGGYYGYTFGSGTRLTVV.

The chain is built from TRBV10-3 and TRBJ1-6, with unresolved D. V was cut by 3 bases and J by 7 bases, with 10 bases left in between. Germline V gives CDR1 ENHRY, CDR2 SYGVKD. The CDR3 contains 14 residues. CDR3 DNA sequence: TGTGCCATCAGTGAAGGCCTTGGCAATTCACCCCTCCACTTT. Protein sequence: CAISEGLGNSPLHF.

This rearrangement joins TRBV2 to TRBJ1-1, with TRBD1 matching over 7 bases. Germline trimming cut 2 bases from V and 10 bases from J; bases unmatched to any gene: 7. Germline CDR1 is SNHLY and CDR2 is FYNNEI. The length of the CDR3 is 13 residues. CDR3 coding DNA: TGTGCCAGCAGTGAAATTGAGGGGGCAAGAGCTTTCTTT. Amino acids: CASSEIEGARAFF.

The V call is TRBV10-3, the J call TRBJ2-5; D is undetermined. Germline values: CDR1 ENHRY, CDR2 SYGVKD. The CDR3 runs 15 residues. Trimming left V 3 bases short and J 1 base short, with 12 bases between. CDR3 nucleotides: TGTGCCATCAGTGAAGTGACTCGAGCCCAAGAGACCCAGTACTTC. It specifies CAISEVTRAQETQYF.

The chain carries TRBV9 and TRBJ1-4; 10 nucleotides match TRBD1. The V gene end was trimmed by 6 bases and the J gene end by 8 bases; junction bases not matched to a gene: 7. Germline CDR1 is SGDLS and CDR2 is YYNGEE. This CDR3 has 14 residues. The CDR3 sequence is CASNRGTGEEKLFF. The DNA of the CDR3 is TGTGCCAGCAACCGCGGGACAGGGGAAGAAAAACTGTTTTTT.

The chain joins TRBV7-2 to TRBJ1-5; D possibly corresponds to TRBD1 (5 bases). Germline V gene sequence: CDR1 SGHTA, CDR2 FQGNSA. The V and J ends lost 1 base and 5 bases respectively, with 12 bases between them. The CDR3 spans 15 residues. The CDR3 coding sequence is TGTGCCAGCAGCTTAGTGGGGGGGAACGATCAGCCCCAGCATTTT. Translating gives CASSLVGGNDQPQHF.

The chain carries TRBV5-6 and TRBJ2-3, with a possible D match to TRBD2 (5 bases). CDR1 and CDR2 from the germline V gene are SGHDT and YYEEEE. The CDR3 has 11 amino acids. Deletions cut 5 bases from V and 8 bases from J, with 9 bases between. CDR3 sequence: CASRGGGTQYF. The CDR3 DNA reads as TGTGCCAGCAGGGGTGGAGGTACGCAGTATTTT.

The CDR3 sequence is CASSPPLLSGTEAFF. CDR3 DNA sequence: TGTGCCAGCTCACCACCGTTGCTCTCTGGGACTGAAGCTTTCTTT. J is TRBJ1-1 and V is TRBV18; D ambiguous. CDR3 length: 15 residues. V lost 0 bases, J lost 5 bases, and 13 bases lay in between. The germline gives CDR1 KGHSH, CDR2 LQKENI. Looking up the rest from reference TRBV18 and TRBJ1-1 gives the full variable domain: NAGVMQNPRHLVRRRGQEARLRCSPMKGHSHVYWYRQLPEEGLKFMVYLQKENIIDESGMPKERFSAEFPKEGPSILRIQQVVRGDSAAYFCASSPPLLSGTEAFFGQGTRLTVV.